This paragraph reports one T cell receptor (beta chain). This entry comes from a study of blood T cell repertoires in COVID-19. The germline V gene encodes CDR1 SGHNT and CDR2 YYREEE (reference sequence). Trimming removed 4 bases from V and 4 bases from J; junction bases left unmatched: 3. This CDR3 region has 14 residues. Sequenced by immunoSEQ multiplex PCR; TCRdb stores in-frame clones only, minus some. Among about 180,000 clones listed, nearly 90% were seen once. Sequencing was performed on PBMCs or T cells enriched from blood (not recorded which). The chain uses TRBV5-4 and TRBJ1-2, with 11 bases that match TRBD1. The source of this sequence is a woman in her forties with acute COVID-19. The CDR3 region is CASSTGQGAYGYTF. The CDR3 nucleotides are TGTGCCAGCAGCACCGGACAGGGGGCCTATGGCTACACCTTC.